This TCR beta chain was captured by sequencing in a study of shared clonotypes between healthy human individuals. To note about this clone: The antigen is not known.

Whole-study results and caveats: The study found approximately 5% of naive CD4 clonotypes shared across several donors. Expectations were that clonotype sharing among donors would be affected by sequencing depth. The donor pool, a small one, limited the genetic and exposure-history diversity represented.

CDR3 length equals 14 residues. Germline values: CDR1 GTSNPN, CDR2 SVGIG (reference sequence). The V end lost 3 bases, the J end lost 4 bases, and 16 bases lay between the germline ends. Using immunoSEQ multiplex PCR, the repertoire was profiled, and TCRdb retains in-frame clones only, with some absent. This repertoire shows some 2,400,000 clones, under 97% found once; its top ten account for 0.13%. Specimen: naive CD4+ T cells sorted from blood. The subset was: CD45RA+ positively selected. The source is a man aged 18 to 30 in good health. This chain connects TRBV30 to TRBJ2-7, with a possible D match to TRBD2 (7 bases). CDR3 nucleotide sequence: TGTGCCTGGAGCGGGGGCGGGAGATTGTACGAGCAGTACTTC. As protein: CAWSGGGRLYEQYF.